This TCR beta chain is from a study of blood T cell repertoires in COVID-19. Across the whole study: Acute-phase and convalescent COVID-19 samples originated in the United States, Italy and Spain.

Germline lookup yields CDR1 SGHAT and CDR2 FQNNGV. The CDR3 loop spans 13 amino acids. Trimming cost V 2 bases and J 15 bases; bases outside gene matches: 9. In the authors' workflow: From reference gene primer amplification, estimates of nucleated cell counts were derived. Data came from immunoSEQ multiplex PCR; TCRdb stores just in-frame clones and leaves some out. V and J calls and clone size come straight from that table; D and trimming were deduced from the DNA. Here the sample spans under 300,000 clones, less than 85% being singletons. Sequencing was done on a sample of peripheral blood. This TCR was sampled from a woman older than 75 with active or convalescent COVID-19. The V call is TRBV11-2, the J call TRBJ2-2, with TRBD1 matching 7 bases. This CDR3 is CASSLLRQGPMFF. For the CDR3, the DNA is TGTGCCAGCAGCTTACTACGACAGGGTCCGATGTTTTTT. Using reference TRBV11-2 and TRBJ2-2 for the parts outside the CDR3, the full variable domain is EAGVAQSPRYKIIEKRQSVAFWCNPISGHATLYWYQQILGQGPKLLIQFQNNGVVDDSQLPKDRFSAERLKGVDSTLKIQPAKLEDSAVYLCASSLLRQGPMFFGEGSRLTVL.